This TCR beta chain was obtained from a study of identical twins. Study results and caveats: Zero-insertion results could be subject to partial confounding by invariant MAIT and iNKT cells.

The CDR3 covers 14 residues. Germline lookup yields CDR1 SQVTM and CDR2 ANQGSEA. V lost 7 bases, J lost 6 bases, and 18 bases lay in between. This clonotype was recorded at least ten times. Antigen: not known. In TCRdb, the 5' RACE reads were re-called with MiXCR into one record per CDR3 protein. The profile shows roughly 720,000 distinct CDR3 sequences, over 15% of them singletons. In addition, the sample was reused for a study of T cells expressing NK-cell markers.

The specimen sequenced was PBMCs. The chain is built from TRBV29-1 and TRBJ2-2, with D perhaps matching TRBD1 (6 bases). The origin of this receptor is a woman aged 18 to 35 in good health. CDR3 DNA sequence: TGCAGCGCGACCGGGACAATTAATTCCGGGGAGCTGTTTTTT. This sequence encodes CSATGTINSGELFF.